This entry lists 10 T cell receptor beta chains sequenced from one sample in a study of cytomegalovirus exposure and HLA in healthy donors. The PCR ran on 60 Vbeta and 13 Jbeta primers. The protocol was immunoSEQ multiplex PCR, while the TCRdb copy is restricted to in-frame clones and leaves out a portion. Seen in this sample are around 65,000 clones; the ten most common clones hold 15%. The specimen was PBMCs. The origin of the receptors is a boy younger than 18 in good health and CMV-seronegative.

This chain connects TRBV6-6 to TRBJ2-7, with a weak D call TRBD1 (5 bases). Germline lookup yields CDR1 MNHNY and CDR2 SVGAGI (reference sequence). Deletions cut 11 bases from V and 8 bases from J, with 22 bases between. The CDR3 loop spans 13 amino acids. Here the CDR3 reads CAGAPSASNQQYF. CDR3 bases: TGTGCCGGGGCCCCCAGCGCGAGTAATCAGCAGTACTTC.

The chain recombines TRBV19 with TRBJ1-5; TRBD1 might be the D (5 bases). Germline V CDR1 and CDR2: LNHDA, SQIVND (reference sequence). V was pared by 8 bases and J by 0 bases, with 17 bases between. CDR3 length equals 16 residues. CDR3 loop: CASQYRTQVSNQPQHF. The CDR3 DNA sequence: TGTGCCAGTCAGTATCGGACACAGGTTAGCAATCAGCCCCAGCATTTT.

The chain employs TRBV27 and TRBJ2-5; weak D call: TRBD1 (6 bases). There are 14 residues in the CDR3. Trimming pared 5 bases from V and 3 bases from J, leaving 13 bases between. Per germline, CDR1 MNHEY and CDR2 SMNVEV (reference sequence). The CDR3 reads CASSPKGEKETQYF. For the CDR3, the DNA is TGTGCCAGCAGTCCGAAGGGGGAAAAAGAGACCCAGTACTTC.

The CDR3 DNA reads TGTGCCTGGGGTTACAGGGTCAGCGGGGAGCTGTTTTTT. It encodes CAWGYRVSGELFF. The rearrangement joins TRBV30 to TRBJ2-2; D is perhaps TRBD1 (6 bases). There are 13 residues in the CDR3. Trimming left V 5 bases short and J 7 bases short, with 14 bases between. Looked up from germline, CDR1 is GTSNPN and CDR2 is SVGIG (reference sequence).

This chain connects TRBV6-6 to TRBJ1-1, with TRBD1 matching 7 bases. Per the germline V gene, CDR1 is MNHNY and CDR2 is SVGAGI (reference sequence). J gave up 8 bases and V 7 bases, and 7 bases lay outside the gene matches. CDR3 length equals 12 residues. The CDR3 spells CASIPGTVEAFF. The CDR3 DNA sequence: TGTGCCAGCATCCCGGGGACAGTCGAAGCTTTCTTT.

This chain connects TRBV25-1 to TRBJ2-5, with D maybe TRBD1 (6 bases). Germline CDR1 reads MGHDK; CDR2 reads SYGVNS. Deletions cut 0 bases from V and 5 bases from J, with 10 bases between. CDR3 length: 14 residues. CDR3 amino acids: CASSEYKGVETQYF. CDR3 DNA: TGTGCCAGCAGTGAATATAAGGGGGTGGAGACCCAGTACTTC.

Of note for this clone: The same CDR3 can be traced to other DNA sequences in this sample. This sequence joins TRBV6-6 and TRBJ1-1, with D maybe TRBD1 (5 bases). CDR3 length: 14 residues. Germline CDR1 is MNHNY and CDR2 is SVGAGI (reference sequence). Trimming pared 11 bases from V and 2 bases from J, leaving 18 bases between. The chain's CDR3 is CAGGGGSSNTEAFF. CDR3 bases: TGTGCCGGGGGGGGAGGCAGCAGTAACACTGAAGCTTTCTTT.

V is TRBV7-2 and J is TRBJ1-1, with D unclear. V was clipped by 4 bases and J by 3 bases, with 12 bases between them. CDR1 SGHTA and CDR2 FQGNSA come from the germline V gene. The CDR3 spans 14 residues. In nucleotides, the CDR3 is TGTGCCAGCAGCTATGGGTCCGGGGACACTGAAGCTTTCTTT. Translated, it gives CASSYGSGDTEAFF. The full variable domain, in which reference TRBV7-2 and TRBJ1-1 provide the parts outside the CDR3, is GAGVSQSPSNKVTEKGKDVELRCDPISGHTALYWYRQSLGQGLEFLIYFQGNSAPDKSGLPSDRFSAERTGGSVSTLTIQRTQQEDSAVYLCASSYGSGDTEAFFGQGTRLTVV.

This sequence joins TRBV15 and TRBJ2-5; TRBD1 aligns across 7 bases. The germline gives CDR1 LNHNV, CDR2 YYDKDF (reference sequence). J was trimmed by 4 bases and V by 5 bases; bases with no gene match: 7. CDR3 length equals 14 residues. In DNA form, the CDR3 reads TGTGCCACCAGCCGACCGGGACAGCGAGAGACCCAGTACTTC. Translated, it gives CATSRPGQRETQYF.

The chain links TRBV4-2 to TRBJ2-7, with D perhaps TRBD1 (6 bases). Germline V gene sequence: CDR1 LGHNA, CDR2 YNFKEQ. CDR3 size: 14 residues. V was shortened by 3 bases and J by 2 bases, with 11 bases between the two germline ends. The CDR3 here is CASSQTTGTYEQYF. Written as DNA, the CDR3 is TGTGCCAGCAGCCAGACTACAGGGACCTACGAGCAGTACTTC.